This TCR beta chain is from a study of blood T cell repertoires in COVID-19. Study-wide background: PBMCs, B-cell-depleted T cells, or T cells were the source of the cDNA or gDNA that made up the material.

Sequencing used immunoSEQ multiplex PCR; TCRdb keeps in-frame clones, though not all of them. Of about 97,000 clones listed, around 87% were seen once; the top ten hold 2.5% to 3.5%. The CDR3 has 12 amino acids. Trimming pared 11 bases from V and 5 bases from J, leaving 16 bases between. The specimen was peripheral blood. V and J are TRBV12-3 or TRBV12-4 and TRBJ2-7; D remains ambiguous. This clonotype was sampled from a man aged 45-65 years with active or convalescent COVID-19. The CDR3 nucleotides read TGTGCCTCTAGGCGTCGCGGTGACGAGCAGTACTTC. Translated, it gives CASRRRGDEQYF.